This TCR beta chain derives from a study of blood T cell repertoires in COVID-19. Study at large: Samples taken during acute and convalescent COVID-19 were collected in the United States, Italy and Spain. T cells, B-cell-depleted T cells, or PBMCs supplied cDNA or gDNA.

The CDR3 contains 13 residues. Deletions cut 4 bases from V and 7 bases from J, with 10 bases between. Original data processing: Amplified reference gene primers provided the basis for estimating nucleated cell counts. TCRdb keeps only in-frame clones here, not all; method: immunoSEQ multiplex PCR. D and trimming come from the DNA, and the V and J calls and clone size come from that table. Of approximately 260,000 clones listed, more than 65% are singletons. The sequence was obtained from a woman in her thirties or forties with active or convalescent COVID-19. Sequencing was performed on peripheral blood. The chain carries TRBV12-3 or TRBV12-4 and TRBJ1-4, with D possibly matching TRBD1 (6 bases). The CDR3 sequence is CASSWTEAEKLFF. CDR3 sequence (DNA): TGTGCCAGCAGTTGGACAGAAGCTGAAAAACTGTTTTTT.